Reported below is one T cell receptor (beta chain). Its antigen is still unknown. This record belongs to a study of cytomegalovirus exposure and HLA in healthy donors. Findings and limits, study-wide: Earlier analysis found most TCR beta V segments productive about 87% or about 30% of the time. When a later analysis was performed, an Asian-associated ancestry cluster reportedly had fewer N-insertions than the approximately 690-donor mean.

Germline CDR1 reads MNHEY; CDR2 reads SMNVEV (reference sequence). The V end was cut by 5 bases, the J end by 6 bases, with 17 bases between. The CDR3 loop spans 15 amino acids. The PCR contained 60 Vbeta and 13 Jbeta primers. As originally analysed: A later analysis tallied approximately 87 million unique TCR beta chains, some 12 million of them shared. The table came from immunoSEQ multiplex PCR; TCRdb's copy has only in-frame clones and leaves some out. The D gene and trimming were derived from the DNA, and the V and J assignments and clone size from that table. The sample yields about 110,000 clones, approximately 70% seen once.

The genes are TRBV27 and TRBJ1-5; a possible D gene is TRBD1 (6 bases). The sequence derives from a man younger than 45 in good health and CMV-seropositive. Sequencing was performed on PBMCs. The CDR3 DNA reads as TGTGCCAGCAGTACACACAGGGAGTCTGCTCAGCCCCAGCATTTT. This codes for CASSTHRESAQPQHF.